This T cell receptor beta chain appears in the sequencing data of a study of T-cell memory formation after mild COVID-19. The V end lost 6 bases, the J end lost 7 bases, and 16 bases lay between the germline ends. This CDR3 contains 14 residues. The V gene's germline CDR1 is SGHTA and CDR2 FQGTGA. TCR alpha and TCR beta cDNA libraries carrying sample barcodes and UMIs were produced by 5'RACE using constant-segment primers. TCRdb called the 5' RACE reads again in MiXCR, with one record for every CDR3 protein. The sample lists approximately 340,000 distinct CDR3 sequences, about 16% seen once, with around 20% in the top ten. Whole-study findings and limits: Day 15 to 85 contractors were CD4/CD8 balanced; later expanders leaned CD4+.

Comment on this clonotype: Antigen: not known.

The sequenced sample consisted of PBMCs or a T cell subset sorted from them (not recorded which). The chain is built from TRBV7-3 and TRBJ1-5, with TRBD1 as a possible D gene (5 bases). This clonotype was obtained from a young man who had mild COVID-19 (a few samples of this study predate the infection). Cell type and time point are not known. The CDR3: CASRPTGRGQPQHF. Here the CDR3 DNA reads TGTGCCAGCAGACCAACAGGCCGAGGGCAGCCCCAGCATTTT.